The clone carrying this TCR beta chain was seen once. Data came from immunoSEQ multiplex PCR; TCRdb stores just in-frame clones and leaves some out. The profile shows about 59,000 clones, roughly 87% of them singletons. This sample is drawn from a study of T cell responses to AZD1222 COVID-19 vaccine. The length of the CDR3 is 16 residues. CDR1 and CDR2 from the germline V gene are SGHAT and FQNNGV. Trimming cost V 5 bases and J 3 bases, with 14 bases left between them. The receptor was derived from an adult who received the AZD1222 COVID-19 vaccine. The rearrangement joins TRBV11-2 to TRBJ2-6; no clear D gene. The starting material was peripheral blood, obtained 28 days after the second AZD1222 dose. CDR3 in amino acids: CASSASLGVGANVLTF. Here the CDR3 DNA reads TGTGCCAGCAGCGCTTCCCTTGGGGTTGGGGCCAACGTCCTGACTTTC.